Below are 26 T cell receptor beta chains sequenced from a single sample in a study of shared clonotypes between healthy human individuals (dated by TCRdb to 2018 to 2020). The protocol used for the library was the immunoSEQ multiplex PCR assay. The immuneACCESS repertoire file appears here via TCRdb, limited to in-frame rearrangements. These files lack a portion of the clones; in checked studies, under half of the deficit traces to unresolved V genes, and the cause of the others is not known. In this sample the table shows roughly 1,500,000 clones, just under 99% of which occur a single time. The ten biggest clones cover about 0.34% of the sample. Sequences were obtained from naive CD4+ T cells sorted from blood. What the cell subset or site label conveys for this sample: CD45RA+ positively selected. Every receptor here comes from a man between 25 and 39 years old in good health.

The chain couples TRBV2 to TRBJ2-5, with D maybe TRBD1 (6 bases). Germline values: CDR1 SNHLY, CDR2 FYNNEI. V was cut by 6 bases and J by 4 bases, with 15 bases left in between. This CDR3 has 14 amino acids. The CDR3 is CASRNRVGRETQYF. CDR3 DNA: TGTGCCAGCAGGAACAGGGTTGGGAGAGAGACCCAGTACTTC.

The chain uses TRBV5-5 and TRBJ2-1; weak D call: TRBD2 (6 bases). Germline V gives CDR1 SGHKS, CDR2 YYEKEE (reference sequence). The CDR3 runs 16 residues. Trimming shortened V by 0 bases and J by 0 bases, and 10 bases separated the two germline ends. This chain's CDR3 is CASSLDGGNSYNEQFF. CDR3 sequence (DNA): TGTGCCAGCAGCTTGGACGGGGGAAACTCCTACAATGAGCAGTTCTTC. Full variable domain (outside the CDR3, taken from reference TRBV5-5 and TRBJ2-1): DAGVTQSPTHLIKTRGQQVTLRCSPISGHKSVSWYQQVLGQGPQFIFQYYEKEERGRGNFPDRFSARQFPNYSSELNVNALLLGDSALYLCASSLDGGNSYNEQFFGPGTRLTVL.

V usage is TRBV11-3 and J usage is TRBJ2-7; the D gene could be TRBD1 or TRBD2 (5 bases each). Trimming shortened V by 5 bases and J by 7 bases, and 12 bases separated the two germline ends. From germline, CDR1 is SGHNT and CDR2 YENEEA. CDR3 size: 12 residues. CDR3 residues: CASSPGTDEQYF. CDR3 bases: TGTGCCAGCAGCCCCGGGACGGATGAGCAGTACTTC. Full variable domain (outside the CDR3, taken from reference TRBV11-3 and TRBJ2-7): EAGVVQSPRYKIIEKKQPVAFWCNPISGHNTLYWYLQNLGQGPELLIRYENEEAVDDSQLPKDRFSAERLKGVDSTLKIQPAELGDSAVYLCASSPGTDEQYFGPGTRLTVT.

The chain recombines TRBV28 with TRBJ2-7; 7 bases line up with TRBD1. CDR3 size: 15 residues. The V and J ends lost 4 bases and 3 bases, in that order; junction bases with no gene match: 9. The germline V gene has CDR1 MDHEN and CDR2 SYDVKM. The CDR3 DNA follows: TGTGCCAGCAGTTCCGGGGACAGTAATGACTACGAGCAGTACTTC. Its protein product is CASSSGDSNDYEQYF.

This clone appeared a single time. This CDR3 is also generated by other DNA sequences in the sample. The chain's CDR3 is CASSGTGYEKLFF. The CDR3 nucleotides read TGTGCCAGCAGCGGGACAGGGTATGAAAAACTGTTTTTT. V and J are TRBV28 and TRBJ1-4, with TRBD1 identical over 9 bases. CDR1 and CDR2 (germline): MDHEN, SYDVKM. This CDR3 contains 13 residues. Losses at the gene ends were 6 bases for V and 6 bases for J; bases not matched to a gene: 2.

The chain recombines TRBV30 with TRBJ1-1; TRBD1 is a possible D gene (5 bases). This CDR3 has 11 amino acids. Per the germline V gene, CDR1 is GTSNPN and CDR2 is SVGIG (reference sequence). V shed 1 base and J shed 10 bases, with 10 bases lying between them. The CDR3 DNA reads TGTGCCTGGAGTGGGGGGGTAGTAGCTTTCTTT. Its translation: CAWSGGVVAFF.

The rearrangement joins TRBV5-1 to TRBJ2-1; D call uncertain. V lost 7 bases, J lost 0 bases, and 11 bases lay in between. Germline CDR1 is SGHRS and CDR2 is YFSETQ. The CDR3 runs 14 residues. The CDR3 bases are TGCGCCAGCCAGGACGGCTCCTCCTACAATGAGCAGTTCTTC. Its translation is CASQDGSSYNEQFF.

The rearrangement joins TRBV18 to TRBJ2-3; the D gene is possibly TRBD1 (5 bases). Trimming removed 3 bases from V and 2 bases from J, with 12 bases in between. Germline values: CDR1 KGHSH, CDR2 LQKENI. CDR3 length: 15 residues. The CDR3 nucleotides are TGTGCCAGCTCACCTCTCGTAGGGGCCACAGATACGCAGTATTTT. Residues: CASSPLVGATDTQYF.

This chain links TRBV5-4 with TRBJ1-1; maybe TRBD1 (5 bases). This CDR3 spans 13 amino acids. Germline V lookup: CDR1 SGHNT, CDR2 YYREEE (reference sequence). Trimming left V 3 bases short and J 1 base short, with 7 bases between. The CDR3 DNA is TGTGCCAGCAGCTCGACAGAGAACACTGAAGCTTTCTTT. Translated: CASSSTENTEAFF.

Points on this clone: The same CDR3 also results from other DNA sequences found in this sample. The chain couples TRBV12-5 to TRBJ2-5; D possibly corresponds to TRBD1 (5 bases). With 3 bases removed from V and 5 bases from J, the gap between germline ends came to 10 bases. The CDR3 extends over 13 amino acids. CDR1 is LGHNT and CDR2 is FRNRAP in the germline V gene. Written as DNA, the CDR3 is TGTGCTAGTGGTTTAGGGGTTGGGGAGACCCAGTACTTC. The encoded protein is CASGLGVGETQYF. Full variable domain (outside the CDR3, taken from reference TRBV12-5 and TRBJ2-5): DARVTQTPRHKVTEMGQEVTMRCQPILGHNTVFWYRQTMMQGLELLAYFRNRAPLDDSGMPKDRFSAEMPDATLATLKIQPSEPRDSAVYFCASGLGVGETQYFGPGTRLLVL.

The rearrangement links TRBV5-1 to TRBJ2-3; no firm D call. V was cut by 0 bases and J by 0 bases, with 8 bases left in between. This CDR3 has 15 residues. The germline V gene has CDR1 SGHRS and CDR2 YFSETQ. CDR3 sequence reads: CASSLAAKSTDTQYF. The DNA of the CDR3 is TGCGCCAGCAGCTTGGCCGCAAAAAGCACAGATACGCAGTATTTT. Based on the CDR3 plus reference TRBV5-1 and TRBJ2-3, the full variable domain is KAGVTQTPRYLIKTRGQQVTLSCSPISGHRSVSWYQQTPGQGLQFLFEYFSETQRNKGNFPGRFSGRQFSNSRSEMNVSTLELGDSALYLCASSLAAKSTDTQYFGPGTRLTVL.

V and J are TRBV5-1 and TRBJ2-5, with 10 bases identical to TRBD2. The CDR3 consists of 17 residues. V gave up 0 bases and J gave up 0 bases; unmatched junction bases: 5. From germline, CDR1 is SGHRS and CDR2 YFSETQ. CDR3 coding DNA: TGCGCCAGCAGCTTGGGGGGACTAGCGAACAACCAAGAGACCCAGTACTTC. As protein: CASSLGGLANNQETQYF.

CDR3 sequence (DNA): TGTGCCAGCTCACCACTGGAGAGGCAGCCCCAGCATTTT. Amino acids: CASSPLERQPQHF. V and J are TRBV18 and TRBJ1-5; D unclear. CDR3 size: 13 residues. The germline gives CDR1 KGHSH, CDR2 LQKENI. V dropped 1 base and J dropped 7 bases, with 8 bases sitting between them.

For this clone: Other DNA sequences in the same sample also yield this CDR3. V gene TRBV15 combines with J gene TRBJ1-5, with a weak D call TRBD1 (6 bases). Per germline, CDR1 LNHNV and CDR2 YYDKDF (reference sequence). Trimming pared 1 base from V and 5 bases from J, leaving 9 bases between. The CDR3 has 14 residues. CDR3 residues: CATSRGGRDQPQHF. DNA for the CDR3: TGTGCCACCAGCAGAGGGGGGCGGGATCAGCCCCAGCATTTT.

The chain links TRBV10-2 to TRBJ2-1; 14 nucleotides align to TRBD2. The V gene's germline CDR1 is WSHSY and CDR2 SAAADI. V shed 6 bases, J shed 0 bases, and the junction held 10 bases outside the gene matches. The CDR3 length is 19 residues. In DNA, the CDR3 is TGCGCCAGCAGGCCCGGGACTAGCGGGAGAAGGAGCTCCTACAATGAGCAGTTCTTC. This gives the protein CASRPGTSGRRSSYNEQFF.

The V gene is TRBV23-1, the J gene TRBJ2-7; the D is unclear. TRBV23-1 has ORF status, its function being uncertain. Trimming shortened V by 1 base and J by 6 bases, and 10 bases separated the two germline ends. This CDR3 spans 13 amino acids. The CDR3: CASSQYPPFEQYF. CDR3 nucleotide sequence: TGCGCCAGCAGTCAATATCCCCCGTTCGAGCAGTACTTC.

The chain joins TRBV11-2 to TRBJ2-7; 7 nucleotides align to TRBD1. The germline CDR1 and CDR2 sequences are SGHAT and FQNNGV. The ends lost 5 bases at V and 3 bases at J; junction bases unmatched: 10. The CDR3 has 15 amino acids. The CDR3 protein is CASSRALGQVYEQYF. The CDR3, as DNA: TGTGCCAGCAGCCGCGCCCTAGGACAGGTCTACGAGCAGTACTTC.

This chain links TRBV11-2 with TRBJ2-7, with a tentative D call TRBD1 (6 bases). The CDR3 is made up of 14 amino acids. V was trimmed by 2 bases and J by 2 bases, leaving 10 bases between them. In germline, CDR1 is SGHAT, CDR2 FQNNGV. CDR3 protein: CASSLRGIPYEQYF. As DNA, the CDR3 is TGTGCCAGCAGCTTAAGGGGGATTCCCTACGAGCAGTACTTC.

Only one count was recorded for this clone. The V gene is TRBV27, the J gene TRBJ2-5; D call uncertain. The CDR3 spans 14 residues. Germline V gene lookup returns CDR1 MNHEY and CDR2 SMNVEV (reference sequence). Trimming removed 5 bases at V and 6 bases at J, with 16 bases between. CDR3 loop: CASSPSPGEKTQYF. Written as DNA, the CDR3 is TGTGCCAGCAGTCCGAGTCCAGGCGAGAAGACCCAGTACTTC.

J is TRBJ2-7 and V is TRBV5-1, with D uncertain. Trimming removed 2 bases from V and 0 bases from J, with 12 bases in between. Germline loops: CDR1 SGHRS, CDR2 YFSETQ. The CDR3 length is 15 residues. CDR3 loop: CASSFEAGNSYEQYF. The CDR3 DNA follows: TGCGCCAGCAGCTTTGAGGCAGGAAACTCCTACGAGCAGTACTTC. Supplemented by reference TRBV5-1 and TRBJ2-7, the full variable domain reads KAGVTQTPRYLIKTRGQQVTLSCSPISGHRSVSWYQQTPGQGLQFLFEYFSETQRNKGNFPGRFSGRQFSNSRSEMNVSTLELGDSALYLCASSFEAGNSYEQYFGPGTRLTVT.

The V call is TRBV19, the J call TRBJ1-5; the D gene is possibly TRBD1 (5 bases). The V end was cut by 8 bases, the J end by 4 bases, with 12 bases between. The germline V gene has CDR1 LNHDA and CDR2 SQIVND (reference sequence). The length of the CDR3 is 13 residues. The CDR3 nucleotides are TGTGCCAGTCGGACACGTGAGAATCAGCCCCAGCATTTT. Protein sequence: CASRTRENQPQHF. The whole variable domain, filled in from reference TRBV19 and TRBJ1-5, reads DGGITQSPKYLFRKEGQNVTLSCEQNLNHDAMYWYRQDPGQGLRLIYYSQIVNDFQKGDIAEGYSVSREKKESFPLTVTSAQKNPTAFYLCASRTRENQPQHFGDGTRLSIL.

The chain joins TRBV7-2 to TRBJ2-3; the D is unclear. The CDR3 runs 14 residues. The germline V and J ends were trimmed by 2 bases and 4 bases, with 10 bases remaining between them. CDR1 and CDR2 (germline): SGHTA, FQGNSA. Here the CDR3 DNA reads TGTGCCAGCAGCTTAAGGTGGGAATCAGATACGCAGTATTTT. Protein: CASSLRWESDTQYF.

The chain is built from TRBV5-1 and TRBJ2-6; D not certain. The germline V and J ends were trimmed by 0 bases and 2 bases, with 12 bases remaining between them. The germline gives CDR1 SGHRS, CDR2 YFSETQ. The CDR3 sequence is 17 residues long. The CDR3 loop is CASSLVMQVAGANVLTF. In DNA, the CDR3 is TGCGCCAGCAGCTTGGTAATGCAGGTAGCTGGGGCCAACGTCCTGACTTTC.

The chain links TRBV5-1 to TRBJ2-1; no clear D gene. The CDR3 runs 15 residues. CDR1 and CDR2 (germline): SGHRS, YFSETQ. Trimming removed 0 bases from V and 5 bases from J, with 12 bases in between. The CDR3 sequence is CASSLADIRNNEQFF. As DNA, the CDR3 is TGCGCCAGCAGCTTGGCCGACATAAGAAACAATGAGCAGTTCTTC.

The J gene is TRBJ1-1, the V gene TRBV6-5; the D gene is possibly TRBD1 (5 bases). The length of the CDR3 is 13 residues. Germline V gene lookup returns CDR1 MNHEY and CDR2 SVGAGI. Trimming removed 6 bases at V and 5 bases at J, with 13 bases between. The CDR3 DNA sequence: TGTGCCAGCAGCTCGGTCGGGGGAACTGAAGCTTTCTTT. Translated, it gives CASSSVGGTEAFF.

The CDR3 sequence: CASSLEAQETQYF. The CDR3, as DNA: TGCGCCAGCAGCTTGGAAGCGCAAGAGACCCAGTACTTC. This chain joins TRBV5-1 and TRBJ2-5; D is ambiguous. This CDR3 has 13 residues. Germline V CDR1 and CDR2: SGHRS, YFSETQ. V shed 0 bases and J shed 2 bases, with 5 bases lying between them.